This entry is about one TCR beta chain. The antigen remains unidentified. The sample belongs to a study of follicular helper T cells after annual influenza vaccination. Study information: Blood was drawn on days 0, 7 and 28 after vaccination.

The time point denotes: 2015-2016 season, 7 days after influenza vaccination. Each time point used about 35 to 110 mL of blood. Study findings and constraints: Day 7 ICOS+CD38+ clones later appeared mostly in ICOS-CD38- cTfh. Yearly vaccinations repeatedly recalled conserved clonotypes in ICOS+CD38+ cTfh.

The germline gives CDR1 MNHNY, CDR2 SVGAGI (reference sequence). The CDR3 totals 15 residues. V lost 7 bases and J lost 7, with 20 bases in between. The assay was immunoSEQ multiplex PCR, and TCRdb's table has in-frame clones only and misses some. The table includes around 6,200 clones, about 85% detected once. Sequences were derived from CXCR5- memory CD4+ T cells sorted from blood, sampled 7 days after influenza vaccination. The V gene is TRBV6-6, the J gene TRBJ1-5; D is undetermined. The clonotype was recovered from an adult who received the influenza vaccine. CDR3 loop: CASILNTPGGQPQHF. DNA for the CDR3: TGTGCCAGCATCCTCAATACCCCGGGCGGGCAGCCCCAGCATTTT.